The clone carrying this TCR beta chain was detected a few times. Its antigen is unknown. This entry is derived from a study of graft-versus-host responses after intestinal transplantation. This CDR3 spans 14 amino acids. After removal of 6 bases from V and 7 bases from J, the junction contained 6 bases not matched to a gene. CDR1 LGHNT and CDR2 FRNRAP come from the germline V gene. The protocol was immunoSEQ multiplex PCR, while the TCRdb copy is restricted to in-frame clones and leaves out a portion. Of approximately 75,000 clones in the sample, approximately 94% were seen once. Study observations and caveats: The study associated peak circulating GvH clone levels with early post-transplant HvG declines.

The sequencing used unstimulated CD8+ T cells sorted from spleen or lymph node cells, collected before intestinal transplant. This sequence was found in a human donor who received an intestinal transplant. The chain recombines TRBV12-5 with TRBJ1-4; TRBD1 matches 9 bases. CDR3: CASGRDRAREKLFF. The DNA of the CDR3 is TGTGCTAGTGGACGGGACAGGGCACGTGAAAAACTGTTTTTT.